This T cell receptor beta chain was recovered during a study of blood T cell repertoires in COVID-19. The wider study: PBMCs, B-cell-depleted T cells, or T cells were the source of the cDNA or gDNA that made up the material.

The table lists this clone with a few counts. V was pared by 5 bases and J by 4 bases, with 4 bases of the junction left unmatched. The CDR3 contains 14 residues. Per germline, CDR1 KGHSH and CDR2 LQKENI. TCRdb's copy holds only in-frame clones and misses some; the assay was immunoSEQ multiplex PCR. The table lists under 200,000 clones, 70% to 80% of them singletons. The specimen was peripheral blood. J is TRBJ1-4 and V is TRBV18; 7 nucleotides match TRBD1. This TCR came from a woman aged 40 to 49 with COVID-19, enrolled during active disease. This CDR3 is CASSAGQRNEKLFF. CDR3 coding DNA: TGTGCCAGCTCAGCGGGACAGCGTAATGAAAAACTGTTTTTT.